The source of this T cell receptor (beta chain) is a study of T cells in Graves' hyperthyroidism and ophthalmopathy. In the study overall: The authors collected peripheral blood at initial diagnosis, before any treatment.

This clonotype was found many times. Authors of the study amplified TCR beta CDR3 regions from RNA transcripts. An initial round of RT-PCR targeting the TCR CDR3 relied on the HTBI primer set. TCRdb used MiXCR to reprocess the multiplex PCR reads, holding one entry per CDR3 protein. The sample has hundreds of thousands of distinct CDR3 sequences; roughly 13% are singletons. Germline values: CDR1 GTSNPN, CDR2 SVGIG (reference sequence). The junction had 7 bases not matched to a gene; V was cut back by 5 bases and J by 1 base. The CDR3 contains 15 residues. This TCR derives from a man in his forties or fifties with Graves' ophthalmopathy. The V and J genes are TRBV30 and TRBJ2-3, with 9 bases aligning to TRBD1. The sample taken for sequencing was blood. CDR3 sequence: CAWSRTGVGTDTQYF. As DNA, the CDR3 is TGTGCCTGGTCTAGGACAGGGGTCGGCACAGATACGCAGTATTTT.